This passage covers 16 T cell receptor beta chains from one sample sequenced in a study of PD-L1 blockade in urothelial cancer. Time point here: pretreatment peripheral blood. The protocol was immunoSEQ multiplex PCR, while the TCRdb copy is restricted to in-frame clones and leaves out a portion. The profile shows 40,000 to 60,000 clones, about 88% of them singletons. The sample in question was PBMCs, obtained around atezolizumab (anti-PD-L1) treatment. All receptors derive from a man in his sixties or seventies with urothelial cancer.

CDR3 protein: CASSQSGDTDTQYF. The DNA for the CDR3 is TGCGCCAGCAGCCAAAGCGGGGACACAGATACGCAGTATTTT. The chain is built from TRBV4-1 and TRBJ2-3; 7 bases match TRBD2. The germline V gene has CDR1 MGHRA and CDR2 YSYEKL. The junction had 1 base not matched to a gene; V was cut back by 2 bases and J by 2 bases. The CDR3 spans 14 residues.

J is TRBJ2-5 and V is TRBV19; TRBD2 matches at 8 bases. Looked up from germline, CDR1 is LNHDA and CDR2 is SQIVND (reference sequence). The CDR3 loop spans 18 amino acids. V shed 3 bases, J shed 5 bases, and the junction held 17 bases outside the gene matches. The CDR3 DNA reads TGTGCCAGTAGTATCCGGGACTTTAGCGGGATACGTTTGGAGACCCAGTACTTC. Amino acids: CASSIRDFSGIRLETQYF.

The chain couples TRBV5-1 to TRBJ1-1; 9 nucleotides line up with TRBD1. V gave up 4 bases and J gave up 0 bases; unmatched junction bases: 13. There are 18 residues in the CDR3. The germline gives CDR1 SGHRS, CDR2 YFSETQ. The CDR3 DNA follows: TGCGCCAGCAGCGGAAAAAGAACCGGGACAGGGATGAACACTGAAGCTTTCTTT. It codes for CASSGKRTGTGMNTEAFF.

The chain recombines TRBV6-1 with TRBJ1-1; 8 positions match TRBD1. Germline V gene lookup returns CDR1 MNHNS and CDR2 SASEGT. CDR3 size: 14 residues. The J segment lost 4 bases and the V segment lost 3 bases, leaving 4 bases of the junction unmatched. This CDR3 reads CASSDPGQATEAFF. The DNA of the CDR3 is TGTGCCAGCAGTGACCCGGGACAGGCCACTGAAGCTTTCTTT.

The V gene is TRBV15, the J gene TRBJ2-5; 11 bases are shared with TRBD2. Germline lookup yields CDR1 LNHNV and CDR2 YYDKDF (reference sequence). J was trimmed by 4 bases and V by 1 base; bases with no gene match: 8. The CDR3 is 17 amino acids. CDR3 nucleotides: TGTGCCACCAGCAGAGCTTTGGCGGGACTAGCGGCAGAGACCCAGTACTTC. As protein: CATSRALAGLAAETQYF.

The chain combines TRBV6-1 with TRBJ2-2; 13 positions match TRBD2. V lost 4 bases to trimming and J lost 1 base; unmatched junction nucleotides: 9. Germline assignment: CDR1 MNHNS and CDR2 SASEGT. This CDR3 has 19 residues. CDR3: CASSATSGGAQGNTGELFF. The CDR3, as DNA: TGTGCCAGCAGTGCCACTAGCGGGGGGGCCCAGGGGAACACCGGGGAGCTGTTTTTT.

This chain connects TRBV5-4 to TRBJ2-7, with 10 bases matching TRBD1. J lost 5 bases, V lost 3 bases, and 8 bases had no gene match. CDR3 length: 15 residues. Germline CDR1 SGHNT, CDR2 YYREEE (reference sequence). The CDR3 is CASSYLRDRGHEQYF. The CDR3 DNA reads TGTGCCAGCAGCTACCTCCGGGACAGGGGCCACGAGCAGTACTTC.

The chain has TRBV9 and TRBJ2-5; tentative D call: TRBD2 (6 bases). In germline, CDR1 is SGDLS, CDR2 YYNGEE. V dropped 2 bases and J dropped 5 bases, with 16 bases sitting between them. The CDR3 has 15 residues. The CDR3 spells CASSVQGGSSETQYF. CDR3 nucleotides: TGTGCCAGCAGCGTCCAAGGAGGGTCATCGGAGACCCAGTACTTC.

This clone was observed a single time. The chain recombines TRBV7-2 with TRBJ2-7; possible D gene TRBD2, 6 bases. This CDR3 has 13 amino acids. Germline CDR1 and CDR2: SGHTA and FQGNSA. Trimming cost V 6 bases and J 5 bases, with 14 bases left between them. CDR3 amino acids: CASSHTREDEQYF. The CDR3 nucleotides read TGTGCCAGCAGTCACACCAGGGAGGACGAGCAGTACTTC.

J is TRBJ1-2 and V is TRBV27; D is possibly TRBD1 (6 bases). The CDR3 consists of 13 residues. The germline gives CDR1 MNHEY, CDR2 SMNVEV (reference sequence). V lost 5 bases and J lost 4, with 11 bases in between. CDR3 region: CASSTDSRYGYTF. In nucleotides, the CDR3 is TGTGCCAGCAGTACGGACAGTCGCTATGGCTACACCTTC.

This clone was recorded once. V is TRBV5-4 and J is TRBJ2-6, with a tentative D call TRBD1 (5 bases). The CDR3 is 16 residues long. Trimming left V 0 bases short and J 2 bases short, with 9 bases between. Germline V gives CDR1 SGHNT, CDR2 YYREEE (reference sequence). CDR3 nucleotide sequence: TGTGCCAGCAGCTTGGCCATCAGGGCTGGGGCCAACGTCCTGACTTTC. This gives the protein CASSLAIRAGANVLTF.

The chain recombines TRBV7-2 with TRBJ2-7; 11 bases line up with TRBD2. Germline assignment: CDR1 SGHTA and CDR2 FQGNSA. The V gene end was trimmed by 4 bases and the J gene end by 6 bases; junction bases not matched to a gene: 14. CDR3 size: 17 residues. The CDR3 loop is CASSSAPLTSGRGEQYF. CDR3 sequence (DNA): TGTGCCAGCAGCTCGGCCCCACTCACTAGCGGGAGAGGCGAGCAGTACTTC.

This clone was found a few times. CDR3 coding DNA: TGCGCCAGCAGTGAGTTTGGCAGGGACTCGGGACAGCCCCAGCATTTT. It is translated as CASSEFGRDSGQPQHF. V and J are TRBV10-2 and TRBJ1-5; D possibly corresponds to TRBD1 (5 bases). Deletions cut 1 base from V and 7 bases from J, with 17 bases between. Germline CDR1 WSHSY, CDR2 SAAADI. The CDR3 has 16 residues.

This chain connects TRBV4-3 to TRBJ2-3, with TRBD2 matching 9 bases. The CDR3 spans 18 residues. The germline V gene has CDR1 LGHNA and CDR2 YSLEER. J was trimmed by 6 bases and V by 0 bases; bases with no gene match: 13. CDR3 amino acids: CASSQDPLASGVTDTQYF. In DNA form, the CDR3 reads TGCGCCAGCAGCCAAGATCCCCTGGCTAGCGGGGTGACGGATACGCAGTATTTT.

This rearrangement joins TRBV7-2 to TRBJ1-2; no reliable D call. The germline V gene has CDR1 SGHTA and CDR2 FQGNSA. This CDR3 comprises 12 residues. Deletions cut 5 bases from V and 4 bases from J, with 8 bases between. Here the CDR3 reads CASSKDFYGYTF. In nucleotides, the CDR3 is TGTGCCAGCAGCAAGGACTTCTATGGCTACACCTTC.

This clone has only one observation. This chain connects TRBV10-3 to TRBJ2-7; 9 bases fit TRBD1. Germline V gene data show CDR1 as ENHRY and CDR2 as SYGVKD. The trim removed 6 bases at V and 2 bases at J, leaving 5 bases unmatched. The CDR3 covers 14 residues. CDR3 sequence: CAIRERTGAYEQYF. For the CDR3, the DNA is TGTGCCATCAGAGAAAGGACAGGGGCCTACGAGCAGTACTTC.